The 26 T cell receptor beta chains below were found in one sample sequenced in a study of CD8+CD57+ T cells in acquired aplastic anemia. Template material for TCR beta VDJ and CDR3 profiling consisted of genomic DNA. MiXCR, run by TCRdb on the reads, gives a single entry per CDR3 protein. The sample contains some 220,000 distinct CDR3 sequences, roughly 33% of which appear only once. What was sequenced was sorted CD4+, CD8+, or CD8+CD57+ T cells (not recorded which) from PBMCs. All receptors derive from a human donor in good health, serving as a control.

This clonotype has a count of ten or more. The genes are TRBV2 and TRBJ1-2; 8 bases line up with TRBD1. After removal of 5 bases from V and 5 bases from J, the junction contained 10 bases not matched to a gene. The CDR3 loop spans 15 amino acids. Germline V gene lookup returns CDR1 SNHLY and CDR2 FYNNEI. CDR3 in amino acids: CASSSGTGDRYGYTF. The CDR3 DNA follows: TGTGCCAGCAGTTCCGGGACAGGCGACCGTTATGGCTACACCTTC.

The chain employs TRBV15 and TRBJ1-6; the match to TRBD1 covers 10 bases. Germline values: CDR1 LNHNV, CDR2 YYDKDF (reference sequence). V trimming: 4 bases; J trimming: 9 bases; junction bases outside the gene matches: 6. The length of the CDR3 is 15 residues. Written as DNA, the CDR3 is TGTGCCACCAGCACTAGGGGGACAGGGGTTTCACCCCTCCACTTT. Translation gives CATSTRGTGVSPLHF.

Comment on this clonotype: This sequence may be a read error, since a much larger clone differs from it by one base. No conserved phenylalanine or tryptophan ends this CDR3, so it is likely a read error. The genes are TRBV25-1 and TRBJ2-7, with D hard to call. From germline, CDR1 is MGHDK and CDR2 SYGVNS. This CDR3 has 15 residues. V lost 5 bases, J lost 2 bases, and 16 bases lay in between. The CDR3 DNA follows: TGTGCCAGCAGTCGGTCGTCTTTGACGGCCTACGAGCAGTACCTC. This translates into CASSRSSLTAYEQYL.

With respect to this clonotype: Being one base from a much bigger clone, this may be a read error. The missing conserved phenylalanine or tryptophan at the end of this CDR3 makes a read error likely. This chain uses TRBV20-1 with TRBJ2-7; 7 positions agree with TRBD2. The length of the CDR3 is 11 residues. Trimming removed 5 bases from V and 6 bases from J; junction bases left unmatched: 4. The germline V gene has CDR1 DFQATT and CDR2 SNEGSKA (reference sequence). The CDR3 spells CSAQAGVEQYL. CDR3 coding DNA: TGCAGTGCTCAGGCGGGGGTCGAGCAGTACCTC.

This chain links TRBV18 with TRBJ1-3; D remains ambiguous. The V gene's germline CDR1 is KGHSH and CDR2 LQKENI. With 2 bases removed from V and 0 bases from J, the gap between germline ends came to 5 bases. This CDR3 has 14 residues. DNA for the CDR3: TGTGCCAGCTCACCAGCGAGCTCTGGAAACACCATATATTTT. Translation gives CASSPASSGNTIYF.

V and J are TRBV5-1 and TRBJ2-5; no firm D call. The CDR3 totals 13 residues. V gave up 2 bases and J gave up 4 bases, with 9 bases separating them. The V gene's germline CDR1 is SGHRS and CDR2 YFSETQ. CDR3: CASSFWVGETQYF. For the CDR3, the DNA is TGCGCCAGCAGCTTTTGGGTTGGAGAGACCCAGTACTTC.

This clonotype was seen repeatedly, ten times or more. This sequence joins TRBV20-1 and TRBJ2-1; possibly TRBD2 for D (6 bases). Germline assignment: CDR1 DFQATT and CDR2 SNEGSKA (reference sequence). Trimming removed 3 bases from V and 0 bases from J, with 18 bases in between. The CDR3 consists of 17 residues. In nucleotides, the CDR3 is TGCAGTGCTAGCGGTGTTCTAGGACTATCCTCCTACAATGAGCAGTTCTTC. This encodes CSASGVLGLSSYNEQFF.

As regards this clonotype: The junction departs from germline at one end; a sequencing error may be responsible. The J gene is TRBJ2-3, the V gene TRBV19; tentatively, D is TRBD1 or TRBD2 (5 bases each). CDR1 is LNHDA, CDR2 SQIVND, per germline (reference sequence). This CDR3 is 16 amino acids long. The CDR3 bases are TGTGCCAGTAGTATATCCGAGGGGTATAGCATAGATACACAGTATTTT. It translates to CASSISEGYSIDTQYF.

This clonotype was found many times. The chain has TRBV12-3 or TRBV12-4 and TRBJ2-5; the match to TRBD1 covers 10 bases. Unmatched junction bases numbered 9, after V lost 2 bases and J lost 9 bases. CDR3 size: 15 residues. The CDR3 DNA reads TGTGCCAGCAGTTTAAGAGGACAGGGGGGAATGGCCCAGTACTTC. It specifies CASSLRGQGGMAQYF.

This clonotype appeared many times. The rearrangement joins TRBV25-1 to TRBJ2-7; TRBD2 agrees at 7 bases. Trimming at V came to 4 bases and at J to 2 bases, leaving 2 bases not matched to a gene. This CDR3 comprises 13 residues. Germline CDR1 reads MGHDK; CDR2 reads SYGVNS. The CDR3 sequence: CASSAAGAYEQYF. As DNA, the CDR3 is TGTGCCAGCAGTGCCGCGGGGGCCTACGAGCAGTACTTC.

This clonotype was counted ten times or more. This chain connects TRBV5-1 to TRBJ1-4; the D is unclear. V lost 1 base, J lost 0 bases, and 10 bases lay in between. Germline loops: CDR1 SGHRS, CDR2 YFSETQ. The CDR3 loop spans 16 amino acids. In DNA form, the CDR3 reads TGCGCCAGCAGCTTGTTGGGGAAGGCAACTAATGAAAAACTGTTTTTT. It encodes CASSLLGKATNEKLFF.

The chain is built from TRBV2 and TRBJ1-2; 10 positions match TRBD1. In germline, CDR1 is SNHLY, CDR2 FYNNEI. This CDR3 is 14 amino acids long. V was clipped by 7 bases and J by 2 bases; unmatched bases: 4. The CDR3 nucleotides read TGTGCCAGCAAAATGGACAGGGGGAACTATGGCTACACCTTC. Translating gives CASKMDRGNYGYTF.

This CDR3 reads CASSYITGAYEQYF. CDR3 nucleotides: TGTGCCAGCAGTTATATAACAGGCGCCTACGAGCAGTACTTC. The chain is built from TRBV25-1 and TRBJ2-7; the D gene is possibly TRBD1 (5 bases). In germline, CDR1 is MGHDK, CDR2 SYGVNS. The length of the CDR3 is 14 residues. Trimming cost V 5 bases and J 2 bases, with 13 bases left between them.

To note about this clonotype: Germline and junction disagree at one end, which may indicate a read error. The V gene is TRBV5-5, the J gene TRBJ1-1; D is uncertain. The CDR3 runs to 13 residues. The germline CDR1 and CDR2 sequences are SGHKS and YYEKEE (reference sequence). The CDR3 sequence: CASRRALNTEALF. CDR3 bases: TGTGCCAGCAGACGGGCCCTGAACACTGAAGCTCTCTTT.

The table lists this clonotype with a few counts. The chain employs TRBV5-4 and TRBJ1-3; D perhaps matches TRBD1 (5 bases). V was shortened by 1 base and J by 3 bases, with 20 bases between the two germline ends. This CDR3 has 18 residues. Germline CDR1 and CDR2: SGHNT and YYREEE (reference sequence). The CDR3 nucleotides read TGTGCCAGCAGCTTGTTCGAGCGCCGGGGCGTAGGTGGAAACACCATATATTTT. It translates to CASSLFERRGVGGNTIYF.

Many counts were recorded for this clonotype. V and J are TRBV12-3 or TRBV12-4 and TRBJ2-7; the D is unclear. There are 14 residues in the CDR3. Trimming stripped 3 bases from V and 2 bases from J, with 11 bases between. CDR3 nucleotide sequence: TGTGCCAGCAGTTTTGACTCCGGAGCCTACGAGCAGTACTTC. Amino acids: CASSFDSGAYEQYF.

The V and J genes are TRBV4-1 and TRBJ2-3, with 7 bases aligning to TRBD2. V lost 6 bases, J lost 2 bases, and 5 bases stayed unmatched. CDR3 length equals 14 residues. Germline values: CDR1 MGHRA, CDR2 YSYEKL. CDR3 loop: CASRLAEYTDTQYF. The CDR3 DNA sequence: TGCGCCAGCAGGCTAGCGGAGTACACAGATACGCAGTATTTT.

The genes are TRBV19 and TRBJ2-3, with 7 nucleotides matching TRBD2. J lost 2 bases, V lost 10 bases, and 6 bases had no gene match. This CDR3 has 13 residues. Germline CDR1 is LNHDA and CDR2 is SQIVND (reference sequence). CDR3 DNA sequence: TGTGCCACCGGAGGACTAGTCACAGATACGCAGTATTTT. The encoded protein is CATGGLVTDTQYF.

A few counts support this clonotype. The V and J genes are TRBV20-1 and TRBJ1-2; no clear D. The CDR3 is 14 amino acids. CDR1 is DFQATT, CDR2 SNEGSKA, per germline (reference sequence). Trimming took off 1 base at V and 4 bases at J, with 13 bases between the two ends. As DNA, the CDR3 is TGCAGTGCTAGAGGGGCAGGAACTATCTATGGCTACACCTTC. It is translated as CSARGAGTIYGYTF.

The sample holds many counts of this clonotype. The genes are TRBV11-2 and TRBJ2-5; 14 bases fit TRBD2. V gave up 5 bases and J gave up 5 bases; unmatched junction bases: 10. The germline CDR1 and CDR2 sequences are SGHAT and FQNNGV. There are 17 residues in the CDR3. The CDR3 protein is CASSPRLAGGPEETQYF. CDR3 nucleotide sequence: TGTGCCAGCAGCCCACGACTAGCGGGGGGGCCAGAGGAGACCCAGTACTTC.

The rearrangement uses TRBV5-1 and TRBJ2-1; D uncertain. Trimming shortened V by 1 base and J by 0 bases, and 11 bases separated the two germline ends. The V gene's germline CDR1 is SGHRS and CDR2 YFSETQ. The CDR3 extends over 16 amino acids. As DNA, the CDR3 is TGCGCCAGCAGCTTGACAGACCCGAGCTCCTACAATGAGCAGTTCTTC. As protein: CASSLTDPSSYNEQFF.

This clonotype was detected a few times. The V and J genes are TRBV7-2 and TRBJ1-5; D remains unclear. The CDR3 has 12 amino acids. The V gene's germline CDR1 is SGHTA and CDR2 FQGNSA. V was cut by 5 bases and J by 7 bases, with 9 bases left in between. The CDR3 is CASSTGGQPQHF. The CDR3 DNA is TGTGCCAGCAGCACTGGAGGCCAGCCCCAGCATTTT.

The chain is built from TRBV18 and TRBJ1-4; a possible D gene is TRBD1 (6 bases). V was shortened by 3 bases and J by 4 bases, with 9 bases between the two germline ends. Germline-derived CDR1 and CDR2 are KGHSH and LQKENI. This CDR3 comprises 14 residues. The CDR3 protein is CASSPTGYNEKLFF. The CDR3 DNA sequence: TGTGCCAGCTCACCTACAGGGTATAATGAAAAACTGTTTTTT.

In this sample, this clonotype turned up many times. The gene calls are TRBV5-4 and TRBJ2-7; D uncertain. Germline values: CDR1 SGHNT, CDR2 YYREEE (reference sequence). The CDR3 has 13 amino acids. The V end was cut by 2 bases, the J end by 0 bases, with 6 bases between. The CDR3 DNA sequence: TGTGCCAGCAGCTTTCGAGCCTCCTACGAGCAGTACTTC. Its protein product is CASSFRASYEQYF. The whole variable domain, remainder taken from reference TRBV5-4 and TRBJ2-7, is ETGVTQSPTHLIKTRGQQVTLRCSSQSGHNTVSWYQQALGQGPQFIFQYYREEENGRGNFPPRFSGLQFPNYSSELNVNALELDDSALYLCASSFRASYEQYFGPGTRLTVT.

Notes on this clonotype: A much larger clone differs by one base, so this may be a read error. The V and J genes are TRBV6-5 and TRBJ2-7, with 7 bases that match TRBD2. The CDR3 is made up of 17 amino acids. The germline gives CDR1 MNHEY, CDR2 SVGAGI. The CDR3 sequence: CAISYAGWGGSSYEQYF. Here the CDR3 DNA reads TGTGCCATCAGTTACGCGGGTTGGGGCGGGAGCTCCTACGAGCAGTACTTC.

This clonotype came up a few times. The V gene is TRBV6-5, the J gene TRBJ1-1; 8 bases fit TRBD1. The CDR3 spans 15 residues. Germline CDR1 is MNHEY and CDR2 is SVGAGI. After removal of 0 bases from V and 4 bases from J, the junction contained 4 bases not matched to a gene. CDR3 amino acids: CASSYSIGQGTEAFF. CDR3 nucleotides: TGTGCCAGCAGTTACTCGATCGGACAGGGCACTGAAGCTTTCTTT.